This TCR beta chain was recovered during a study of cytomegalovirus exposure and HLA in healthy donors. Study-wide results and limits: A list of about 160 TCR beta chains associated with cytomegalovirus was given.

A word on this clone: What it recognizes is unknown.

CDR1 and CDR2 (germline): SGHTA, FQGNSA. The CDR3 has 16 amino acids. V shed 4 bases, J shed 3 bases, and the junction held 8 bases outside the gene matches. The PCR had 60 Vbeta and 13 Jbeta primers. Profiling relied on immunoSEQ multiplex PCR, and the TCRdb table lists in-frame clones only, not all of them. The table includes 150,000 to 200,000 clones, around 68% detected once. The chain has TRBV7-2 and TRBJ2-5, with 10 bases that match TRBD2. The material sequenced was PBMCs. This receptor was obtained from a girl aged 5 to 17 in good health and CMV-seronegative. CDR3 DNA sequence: TGTGCCAGCAGCTCCTCGCCCGGGACTAGCGAAGAGACCCAGTACTTC. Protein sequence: CASSSSPGTSEETQYF.